The 7 T cell receptor beta chains below come from one sample, sequenced in a study of blood T cell repertoires in COVID-19. Produced via immunoSEQ multiplex PCR; TCRdb's table is partial and in-frame only. The table shows about 230,000 clones, with approximately 89% occurring only once. Specimen: PBMCs or T cells enriched from blood (not recorded which). The source of these receptors is a woman in her twenties or thirties with acute COVID-19.

The chain links TRBV4-3 to TRBJ1-2; a weak D match, TRBD1 (6 bases). The CDR3 sequence is 13 residues long. V was pared by 4 bases and J by 8 bases, with 14 bases between. The V gene's germline CDR1 is LGHNA and CDR2 YSLEER. CDR3 sequence: CASSPEFTGGYTF. The CDR3 DNA sequence: TGCGCCAGCAGCCCGGAATTCACAGGGGGCTACACCTTC.

The V gene is TRBV6-1, the J gene TRBJ2-5, with 15 nucleotides matching TRBD2. There are 16 residues in the CDR3. Trimming removed 3 bases from V and 5 bases from J; junction bases left unmatched: 4. Looked up from germline, CDR1 is MNHNS and CDR2 is SASEGT. In nucleotides, the CDR3 is TGTGCCAGCAGTGAGGGACTAGCGGGGGGACAGGAGACCCAGTACTTC. Encoded protein: CASSEGLAGGQETQYF.

This clone turned up a few times. V usage is TRBV28 and J usage is TRBJ1-3; D is uncertain. Germline CDR1 and CDR2: MDHEN and SYDVKM. The CDR3 sequence is 16 residues long. The ends were cut back, 5 bases at V and 0 bases at J, with 14 bases in the middle. In DNA form, the CDR3 reads TGTGCCAGCAGTGCGGAGACCGAGAGCTCTGGAAACACCATATATTTT. This encodes CASSAETESSGNTIYF.

Concerning this clone: Other DNA variants within this sample encode the same CDR3. The CDR3 reads CASSLDRATEAFF. Here the CDR3 DNA reads TGTGCCAGCAGTCTAGACAGGGCCACTGAAGCTTTCTTT. The chain uses TRBV12-3 or TRBV12-4 and TRBJ1-1, with 7 positions matching TRBD1. There are 13 residues in the CDR3. With V trimmed by 5 bases and J by 4 bases, 4 bases remained unmatched.

The chain is built from TRBV7-3 and TRBJ2-3; perhaps TRBD2 as D (5 bases). The CDR3 runs 12 residues. The germline CDR1 and CDR2 sequences are SGHTA and FQGTGA. Between the trimmed V and J ends, which lost 2 bases and 9 bases, there was a span of 9 bases. The chain's CDR3 is CASSLEEGTQYF. The CDR3 DNA reads TGTGCCAGCAGCTTAGAAGAGGGCACGCAGTATTTT.

The CDR3 DNA follows: TGTGCCAGCAGAGACAGACTAGCGGGGGGGTACGAGCAGTACTTC. Protein sequence: CASRDRLAGGYEQYF. The V and J genes are TRBV6-5 and TRBJ2-7, with TRBD2 matching 14 bases. Germline CDR1 reads MNHEY; CDR2 reads SVGAGI. With 6 bases clipped from V and 4 bases from J, the junction kept 5 bases outside the gene matches. CDR3 length: 15 amino acids.

The chain is built from TRBV5-1 and TRBJ2-7; weak D call: TRBD1 (6 bases). The V gene lost 0 bases and the J gene lost 2 bases, with 12 bases spanning the gap. This CDR3 has 15 amino acids. CDR1 is SGHRS, CDR2 YFSETQ, per germline. CDR3 region: CASSLAVTGAYEQYF. In DNA, the CDR3 is TGCGCCAGCAGCTTGGCCGTGACAGGAGCCTACGAGCAGTACTTC.